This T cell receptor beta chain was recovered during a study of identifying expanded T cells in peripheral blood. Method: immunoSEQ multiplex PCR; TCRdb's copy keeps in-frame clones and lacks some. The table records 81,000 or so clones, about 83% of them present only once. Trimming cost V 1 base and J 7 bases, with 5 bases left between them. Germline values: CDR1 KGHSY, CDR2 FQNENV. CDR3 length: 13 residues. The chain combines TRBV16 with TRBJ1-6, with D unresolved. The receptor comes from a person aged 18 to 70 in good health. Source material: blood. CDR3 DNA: TGTGCCAGCAGCCAATTAGGGAATTCACCCCTCCACTTT. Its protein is CASSQLGNSPLHF.